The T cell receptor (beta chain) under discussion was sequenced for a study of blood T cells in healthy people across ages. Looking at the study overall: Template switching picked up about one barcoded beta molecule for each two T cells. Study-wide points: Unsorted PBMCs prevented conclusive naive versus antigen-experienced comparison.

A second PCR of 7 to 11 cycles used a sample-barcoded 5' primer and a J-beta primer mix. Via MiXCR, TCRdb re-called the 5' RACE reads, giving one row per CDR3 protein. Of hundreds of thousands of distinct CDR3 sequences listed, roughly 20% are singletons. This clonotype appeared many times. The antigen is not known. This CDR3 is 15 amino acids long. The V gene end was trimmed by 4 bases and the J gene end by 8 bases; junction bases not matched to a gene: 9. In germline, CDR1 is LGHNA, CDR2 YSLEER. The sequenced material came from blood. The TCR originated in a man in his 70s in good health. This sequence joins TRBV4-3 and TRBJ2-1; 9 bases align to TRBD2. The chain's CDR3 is CASSPQREVGDEQFF. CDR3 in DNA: TGCGCCAGCAGCCCCCAGCGGGAGGTGGGGGATGAGCAGTTCTTC.